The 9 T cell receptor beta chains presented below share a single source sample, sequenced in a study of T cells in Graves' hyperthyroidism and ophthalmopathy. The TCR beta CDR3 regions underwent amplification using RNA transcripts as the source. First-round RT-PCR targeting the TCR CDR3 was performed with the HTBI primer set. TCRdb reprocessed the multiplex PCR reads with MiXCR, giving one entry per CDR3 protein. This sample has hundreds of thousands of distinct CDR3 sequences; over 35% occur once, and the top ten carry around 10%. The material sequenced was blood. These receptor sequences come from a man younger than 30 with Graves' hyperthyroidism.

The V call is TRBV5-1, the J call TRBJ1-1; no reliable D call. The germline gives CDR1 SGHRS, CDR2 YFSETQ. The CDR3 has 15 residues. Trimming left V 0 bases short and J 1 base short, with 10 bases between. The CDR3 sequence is CASSLVWGGNTEAFF. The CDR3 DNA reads TGCGCCAGCAGCTTGGTCTGGGGAGGGAACACTGAAGCTTTCTTT.

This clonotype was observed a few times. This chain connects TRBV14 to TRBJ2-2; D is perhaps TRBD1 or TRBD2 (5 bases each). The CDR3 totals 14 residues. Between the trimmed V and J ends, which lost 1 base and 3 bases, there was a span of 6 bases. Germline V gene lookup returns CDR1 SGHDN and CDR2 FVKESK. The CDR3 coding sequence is TGTGCCAGCAGCCAAGTGGGGGACACCGGGGAGCTGTTTTTT. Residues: CASSQVGDTGELFF.

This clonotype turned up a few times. CDR3: CASRLGGARDGYTF. CDR3 in DNA: TGCGCCAGCCGATTGGGGGGGGCTAGAGATGGCTACACCTTC. The J gene is TRBJ1-2, the V gene TRBV5-1, with D possibly being TRBD1 (6 bases). The V end lost 7 bases, the J end lost 6 bases, and 19 bases lay between the germline ends. The CDR3 is made up of 14 amino acids. Germline assignment: CDR1 SGHRS and CDR2 YFSETQ.

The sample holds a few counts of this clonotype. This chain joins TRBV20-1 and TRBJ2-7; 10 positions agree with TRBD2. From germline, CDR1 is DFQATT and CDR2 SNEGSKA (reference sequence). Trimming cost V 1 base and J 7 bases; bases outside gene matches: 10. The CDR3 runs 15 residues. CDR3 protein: CSARVRTSGRGEQYF. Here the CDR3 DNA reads TGCAGTGCTAGAGTCCGGACTAGCGGACGAGGAGAGCAGTACTTC.

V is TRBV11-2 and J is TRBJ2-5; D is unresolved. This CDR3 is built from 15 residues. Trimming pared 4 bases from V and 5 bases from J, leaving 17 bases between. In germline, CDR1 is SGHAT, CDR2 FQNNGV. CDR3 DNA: TGTGCCAGCAGCTCCAGGACGGTGGTAGGGGAGACCCAGTACTTC. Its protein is CASSSRTVVGETQYF.

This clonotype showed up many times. Written as DNA, the CDR3 is TGTGCCACAAGAGGGACTAGAACGGCCGAGCAGTACTTC. Protein: CATRGTRTAEQYF. This rearrangement joins TRBV2 to TRBJ2-7, with 8 bases fitting TRBD2. The CDR3 covers 13 residues. Unmatched junction bases numbered 11, after V lost 10 bases and J lost 6 bases. CDR1 is SNHLY, CDR2 FYNNEI, per germline.

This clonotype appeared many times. CDR3 loop: CSVDWGTGELFF. CDR3 nucleotides: TGCAGCGTTGATTGGGGGACCGGGGAGCTGTTTTTT. The chain is built from TRBV29-1 and TRBJ2-2, with D possibly called TRBD1 or TRBD2 (5 bases each). Trimming cost V 3 bases and J 5 bases, with 7 bases left between them. Germline V gene lookup returns CDR1 SQVTM and CDR2 ANQGSEA. The CDR3 contains 12 residues.

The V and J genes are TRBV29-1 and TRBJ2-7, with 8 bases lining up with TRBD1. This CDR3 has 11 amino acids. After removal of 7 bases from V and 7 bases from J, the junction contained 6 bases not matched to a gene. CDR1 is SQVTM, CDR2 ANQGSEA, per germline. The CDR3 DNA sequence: TGCAGCGGCGGACAGGGACAAGAGCAGTACTTC. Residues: CSGGQGQEQYF.

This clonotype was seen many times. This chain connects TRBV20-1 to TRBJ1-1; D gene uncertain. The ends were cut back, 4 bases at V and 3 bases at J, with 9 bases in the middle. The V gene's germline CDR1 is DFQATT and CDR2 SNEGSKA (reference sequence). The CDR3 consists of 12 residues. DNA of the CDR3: TGCAGTGCTAAATCGGGAGACACTGAAGCTTTCTTT. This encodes CSAKSGDTEAFF.